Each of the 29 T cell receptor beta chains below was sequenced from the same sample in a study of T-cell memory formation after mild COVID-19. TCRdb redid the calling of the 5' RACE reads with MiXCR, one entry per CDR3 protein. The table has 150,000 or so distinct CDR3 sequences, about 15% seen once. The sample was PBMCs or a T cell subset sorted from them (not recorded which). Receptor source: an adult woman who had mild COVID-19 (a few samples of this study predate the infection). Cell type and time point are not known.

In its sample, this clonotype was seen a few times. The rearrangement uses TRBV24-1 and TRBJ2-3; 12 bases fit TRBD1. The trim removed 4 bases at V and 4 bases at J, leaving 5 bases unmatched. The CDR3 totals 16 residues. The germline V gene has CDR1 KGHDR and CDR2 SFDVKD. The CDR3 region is CATSDPGTGGADTQYF. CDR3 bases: TGTGCCACCAGTGACCCCGGGACAGGGGGCGCAGATACGCAGTATTTT.

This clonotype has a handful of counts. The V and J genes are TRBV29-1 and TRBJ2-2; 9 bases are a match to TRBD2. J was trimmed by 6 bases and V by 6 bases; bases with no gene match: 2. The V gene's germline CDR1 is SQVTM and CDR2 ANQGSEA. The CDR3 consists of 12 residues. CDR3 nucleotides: TGCAGCGTCGGACTAGCGTCCGGGGAGCTGTTTTTT. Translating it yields CSVGLASGELFF.

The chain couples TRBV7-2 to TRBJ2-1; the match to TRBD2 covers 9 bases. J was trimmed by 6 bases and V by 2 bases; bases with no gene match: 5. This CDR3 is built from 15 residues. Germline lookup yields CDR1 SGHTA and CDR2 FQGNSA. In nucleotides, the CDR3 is TGTGCCAGCAGCTTAAGGCGGGAGGGGGTCAATGAGCAGTTCTTC. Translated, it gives CASSLRREGVNEQFF.

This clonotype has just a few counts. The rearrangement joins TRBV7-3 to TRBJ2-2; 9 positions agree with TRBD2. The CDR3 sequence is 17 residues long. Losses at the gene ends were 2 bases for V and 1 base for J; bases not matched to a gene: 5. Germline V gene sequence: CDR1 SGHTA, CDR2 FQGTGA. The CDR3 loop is CASSLGPTSGNTGELFF. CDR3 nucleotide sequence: TGTGCCAGCAGCTTAGGGCCGACTAGCGGGAACACCGGGGAGCTGTTTTTT.

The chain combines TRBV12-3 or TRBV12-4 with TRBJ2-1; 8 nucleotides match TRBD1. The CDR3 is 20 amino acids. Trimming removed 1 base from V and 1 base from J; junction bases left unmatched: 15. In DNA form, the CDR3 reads TGTGCCAGCAGTTTAGTCAGGACAGGGCTTCGGGGATCTTCCTACAATGAGCAGTTCTTC. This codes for CASSLVRTGLRGSSYNEQFF.

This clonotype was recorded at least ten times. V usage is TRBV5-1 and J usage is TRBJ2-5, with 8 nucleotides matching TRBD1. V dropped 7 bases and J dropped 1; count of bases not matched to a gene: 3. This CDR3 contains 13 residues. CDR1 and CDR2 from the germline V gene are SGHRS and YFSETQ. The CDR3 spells CASGTGGQETQYF. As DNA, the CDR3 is TGCGCCAGCGGGACAGGAGGCCAAGAGACCCAGTACTTC.

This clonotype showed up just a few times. This chain's CDR3 is CATSGPSGAANTGELFF. In DNA, the CDR3 is TGTGCCACCAGTGGCCCCTCAGGCGCCGCGAACACCGGGGAGCTGTTTTTT. This rearrangement joins TRBV24-1 to TRBJ2-2, with D unresolved. Germline values: CDR1 KGHDR, CDR2 SFDVKD. V was clipped by 5 bases and J by 0 bases, with 15 bases between them. This CDR3 has 17 amino acids.

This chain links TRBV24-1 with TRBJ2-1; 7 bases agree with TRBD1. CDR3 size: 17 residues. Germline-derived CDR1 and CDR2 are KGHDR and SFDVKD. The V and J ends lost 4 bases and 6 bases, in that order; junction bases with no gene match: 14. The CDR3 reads CATSDPLLGQARNEQFF. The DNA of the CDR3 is TGTGCCACCAGTGACCCGTTGTTAGGACAGGCGCGCAATGAGCAGTTCTTC.

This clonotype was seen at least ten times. The CDR3 region is CASSYSQGWYEQYF. CDR3 DNA: TGTGCCAGCAGTTACTCTCAGGGATGGTACGAGCAGTACTTC. The chain combines TRBV6-5 with TRBJ2-7, with a weak D call TRBD1 (5 bases). The germline CDR1 and CDR2 sequences are MNHEY and SVGAGI. CDR3 length: 14 amino acids. Trimming cost V 0 bases and J 4 bases, with 10 bases left between them.

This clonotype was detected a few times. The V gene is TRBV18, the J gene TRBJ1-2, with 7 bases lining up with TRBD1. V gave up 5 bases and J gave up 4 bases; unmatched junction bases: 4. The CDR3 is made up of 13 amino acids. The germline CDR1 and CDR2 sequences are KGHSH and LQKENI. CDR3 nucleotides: TGTGCCAGCTCAGCGGGACAGATCTATGGCTACACCTTC. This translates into CASSAGQIYGYTF.

The CDR3 here is CASSHRDGLQTLDEQFF. The CDR3 DNA reads as TGTGCCAGCAGCCATCGAGACGGACTCCAGACTTTGGATGAGCAGTTCTTC. The chain carries TRBV9 and TRBJ2-1; weak D call: TRBD2 (5 bases). The germline CDR1 and CDR2 sequences are SGDLS and YYNGEE. V was cut by 4 bases and J by 8 bases, with 25 bases left in between. The length of the CDR3 is 17 residues.

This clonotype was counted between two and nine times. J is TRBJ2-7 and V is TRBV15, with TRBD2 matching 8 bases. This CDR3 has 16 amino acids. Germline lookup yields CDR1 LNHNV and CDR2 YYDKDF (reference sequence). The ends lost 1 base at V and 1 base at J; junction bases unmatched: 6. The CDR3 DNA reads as TGTGCCACCAGCAGAGGGACTAGCCCCAGGTCCTACGAGCAGTACTTC. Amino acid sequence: CATSRGTSPRSYEQYF. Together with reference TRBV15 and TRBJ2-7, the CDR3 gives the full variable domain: DAMVIQNPRYQVTQFGKPVTLSCSQTLNHNVMYWYQQKSSQAPKLLFHYYDKDFNNEADTPDNFQSRRPNTSFCFLDIRSPGLGDTAMYLCATSRGTSPRSYEQYFGPGTRLTVT.

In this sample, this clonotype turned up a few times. Written as DNA, the CDR3 is TGTGCCAGCTCACCACTGGCAGAGACCTACGAGCAGTACTTC. Translated: CASSPLAETYEQYF. This chain links TRBV18 with TRBJ2-7; no clear D. Germline CDR1 is KGHSH and CDR2 is LQKENI. The CDR3 has 14 amino acids. The V end lost 1 base, the J end lost 2 bases, and 9 bases lay between the germline ends.

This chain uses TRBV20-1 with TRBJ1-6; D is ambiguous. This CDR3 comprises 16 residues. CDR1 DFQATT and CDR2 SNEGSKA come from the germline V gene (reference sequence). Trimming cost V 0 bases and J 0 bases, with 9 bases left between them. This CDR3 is CSARDLDSSYNSPLHF. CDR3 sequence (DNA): TGCAGTGCTAGAGATCTGGATAGCTCCTATAATTCACCCCTCCACTTT.

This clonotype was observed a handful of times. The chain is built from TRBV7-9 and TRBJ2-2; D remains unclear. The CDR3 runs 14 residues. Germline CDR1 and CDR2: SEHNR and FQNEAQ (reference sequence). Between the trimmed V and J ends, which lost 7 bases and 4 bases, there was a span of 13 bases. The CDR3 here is CASNSVAGTGELFF. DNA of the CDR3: TGTGCCAGCAACTCCGTGGCAGGCACCGGGGAGCTGTTTTTT.

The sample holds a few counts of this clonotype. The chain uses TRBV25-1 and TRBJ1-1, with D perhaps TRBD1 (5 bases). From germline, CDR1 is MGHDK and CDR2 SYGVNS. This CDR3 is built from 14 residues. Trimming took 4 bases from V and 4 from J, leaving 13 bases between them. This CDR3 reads CASSGPAGSTEAFF. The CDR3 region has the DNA TGTGCCAGCAGTGGACCTGCAGGGTCCACTGAAGCTTTCTTT.

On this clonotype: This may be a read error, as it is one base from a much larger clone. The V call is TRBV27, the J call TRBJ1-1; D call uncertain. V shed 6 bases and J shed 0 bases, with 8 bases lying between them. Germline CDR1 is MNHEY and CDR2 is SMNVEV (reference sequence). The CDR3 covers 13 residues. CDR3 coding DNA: TGTGCCAGCAGCCCCCTTATGAACACTGAAGCTTTCTTT. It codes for CASSPLMNTEAFF.

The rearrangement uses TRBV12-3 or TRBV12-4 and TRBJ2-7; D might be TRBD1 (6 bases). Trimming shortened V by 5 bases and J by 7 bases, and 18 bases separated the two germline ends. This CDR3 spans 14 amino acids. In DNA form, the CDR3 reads TGTGCCAGCAGTCTTACAGGGATAGTTAGTGAGCAGTACTTC. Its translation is CASSLTGIVSEQYF.

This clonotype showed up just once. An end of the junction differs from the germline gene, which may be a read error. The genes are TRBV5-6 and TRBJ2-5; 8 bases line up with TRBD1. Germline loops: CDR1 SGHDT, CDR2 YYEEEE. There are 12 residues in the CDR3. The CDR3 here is CASSSVPRDRTF. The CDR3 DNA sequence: TGTGCCAGCAGCTCAGTCCCGAGGGACAGGACCTTC.

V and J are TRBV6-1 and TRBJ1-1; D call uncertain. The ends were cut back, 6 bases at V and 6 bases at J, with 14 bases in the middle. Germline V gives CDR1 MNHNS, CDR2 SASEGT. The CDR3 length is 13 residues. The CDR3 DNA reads TGTGCCAGCAGACGGGAGTGGGTTCCTGAAGCTTTCTTT. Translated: CASRREWVPEAFF.

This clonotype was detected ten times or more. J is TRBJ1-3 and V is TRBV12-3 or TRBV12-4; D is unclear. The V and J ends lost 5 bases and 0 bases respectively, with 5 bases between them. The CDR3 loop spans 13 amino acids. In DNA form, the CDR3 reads TGTGCCAGCAGTGAAAACTCTGGAAACACCATATATTTT. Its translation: CASSENSGNTIYF.

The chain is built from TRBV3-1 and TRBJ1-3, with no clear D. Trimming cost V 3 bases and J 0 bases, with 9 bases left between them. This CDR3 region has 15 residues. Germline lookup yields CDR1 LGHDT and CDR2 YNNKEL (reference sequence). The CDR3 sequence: CASSHSDHSGNTIYF. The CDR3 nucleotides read TGTGCCAGCAGCCATTCGGACCACTCTGGAAACACCATATATTTT. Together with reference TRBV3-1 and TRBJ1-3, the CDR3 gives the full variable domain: DTAVSQTPKYLVTQMGNDKSIKCEQNLGHDTMYWYKQDSKKFLKIMFSYNNKELIINETVPNRFSPKSPDKAHLNLHINSLELGDSAVYFCASSHSDHSGNTIYFGEGSWLTVV.

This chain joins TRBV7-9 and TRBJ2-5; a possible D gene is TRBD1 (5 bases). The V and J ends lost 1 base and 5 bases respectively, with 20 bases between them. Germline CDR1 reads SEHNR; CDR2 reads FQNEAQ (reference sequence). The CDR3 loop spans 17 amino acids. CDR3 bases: TGTGCCAGCAGCTTAGGCCAGAACTCCCCTCCAGGGGAGACCCAGTACTTC. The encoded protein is CASSLGQNSPPGETQYF.

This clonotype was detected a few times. CDR3 coding DNA: TGTGCCTGGAGTTACGGCCACTACAATGAGCAGTTCTTC. Its translation: CAWSYGHYNEQFF. The chain has TRBV30 and TRBJ2-1; D ambiguous. Germline V gene lookup returns CDR1 GTSNPN and CDR2 SVGIG (reference sequence). V lost 2 bases and J 3 bases, leaving 8 bases between the germline ends. The CDR3 is made up of 13 amino acids. Supplemented by reference TRBV30 and TRBJ2-1, the full variable domain reads SQTIHQWPATLVQPVGSPLSLECTVEGTSNPNLYWYRQAAGRGLQLLFYSVGIGQISSEVPQNLSASRPQDRQFILSSKKLLLSDSGFYLCAWSYGHYNEQFFGPGTRLTVL.

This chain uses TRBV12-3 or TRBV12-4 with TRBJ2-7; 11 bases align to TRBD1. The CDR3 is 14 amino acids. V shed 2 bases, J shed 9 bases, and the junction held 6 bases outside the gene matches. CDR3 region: CASSLLGQGGLQYF. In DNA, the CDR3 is TGTGCCAGCAGTTTACTGGGACAGGGGGGTTTGCAGTACTTC.

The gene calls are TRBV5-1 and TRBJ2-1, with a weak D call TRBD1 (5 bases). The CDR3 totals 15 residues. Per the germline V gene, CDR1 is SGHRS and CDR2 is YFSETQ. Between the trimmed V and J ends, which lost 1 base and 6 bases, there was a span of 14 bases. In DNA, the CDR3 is TGCGCCAGCAGCTTGTTACAGGCTGGTGGCAATGAGCAGTTCTTC. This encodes CASSLLQAGGNEQFF.

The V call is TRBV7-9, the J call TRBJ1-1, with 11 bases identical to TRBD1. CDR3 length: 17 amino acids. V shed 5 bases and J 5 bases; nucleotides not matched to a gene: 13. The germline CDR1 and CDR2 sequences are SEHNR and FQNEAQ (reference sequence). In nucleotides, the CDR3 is TGTGCCAGCAGCGGAGGCCCCCGGGACAGGGGGGGGACTGAAGCTTTCTTT. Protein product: CASSGGPRDRGGTEAFF.

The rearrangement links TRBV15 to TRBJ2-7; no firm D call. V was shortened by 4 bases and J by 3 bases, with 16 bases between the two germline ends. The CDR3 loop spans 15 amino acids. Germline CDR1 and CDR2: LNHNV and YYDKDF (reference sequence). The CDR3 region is CATSNPVHADYEQYF. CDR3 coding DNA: TGTGCCACCAGCAACCCGGTTCACGCGGACTACGAGCAGTACTTC.

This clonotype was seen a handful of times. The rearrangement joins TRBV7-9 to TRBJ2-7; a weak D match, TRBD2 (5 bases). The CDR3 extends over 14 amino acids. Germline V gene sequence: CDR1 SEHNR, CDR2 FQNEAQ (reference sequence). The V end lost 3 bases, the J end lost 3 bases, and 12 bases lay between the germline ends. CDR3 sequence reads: CASSLPAGGYEQYF. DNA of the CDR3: TGTGCCAGCAGCTTGCCCGCGGGTGGCTACGAGCAGTACTTC.